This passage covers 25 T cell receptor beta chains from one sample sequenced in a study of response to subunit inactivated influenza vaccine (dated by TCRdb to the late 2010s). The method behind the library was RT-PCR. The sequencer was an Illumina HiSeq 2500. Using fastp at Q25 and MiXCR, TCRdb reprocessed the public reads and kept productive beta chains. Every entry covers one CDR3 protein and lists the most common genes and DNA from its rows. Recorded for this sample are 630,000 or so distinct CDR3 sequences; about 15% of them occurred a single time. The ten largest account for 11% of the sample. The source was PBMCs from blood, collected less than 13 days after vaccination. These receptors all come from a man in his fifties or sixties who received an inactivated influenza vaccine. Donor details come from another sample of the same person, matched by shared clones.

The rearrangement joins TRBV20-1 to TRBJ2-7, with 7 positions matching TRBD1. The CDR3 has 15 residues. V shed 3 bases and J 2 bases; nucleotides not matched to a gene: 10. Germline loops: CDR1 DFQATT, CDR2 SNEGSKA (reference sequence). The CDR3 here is CSASSPTGIPYEQYF. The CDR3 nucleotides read TGCAGTGCTAGCTCCCCGACAGGGATCCCCTACGAGCAGTACTTC.

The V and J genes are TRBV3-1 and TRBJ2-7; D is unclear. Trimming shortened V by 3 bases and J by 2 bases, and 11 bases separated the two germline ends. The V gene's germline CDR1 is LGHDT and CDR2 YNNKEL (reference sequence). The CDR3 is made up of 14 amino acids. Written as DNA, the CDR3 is TGTGCCAGCAGCCAGGGCGCGATTCCCTACGAGCAGTACTTC. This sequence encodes CASSQGAIPYEQYF.

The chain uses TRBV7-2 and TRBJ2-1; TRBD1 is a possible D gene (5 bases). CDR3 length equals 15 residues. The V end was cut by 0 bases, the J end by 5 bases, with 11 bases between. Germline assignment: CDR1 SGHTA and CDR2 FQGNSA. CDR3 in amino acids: CASSLAPVRDNEQFF. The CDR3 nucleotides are TGTGCCAGCAGCTTAGCGCCGGTCAGGGACAATGAGCAGTTCTTC.

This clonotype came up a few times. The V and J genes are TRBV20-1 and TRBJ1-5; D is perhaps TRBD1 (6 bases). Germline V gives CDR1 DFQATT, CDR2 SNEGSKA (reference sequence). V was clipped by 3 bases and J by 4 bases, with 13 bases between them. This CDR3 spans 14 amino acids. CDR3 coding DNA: TGCAGTGCTAGGGAGGGGGGGACGAATCAGCCCCAGCATTTT. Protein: CSAREGGTNQPQHF.

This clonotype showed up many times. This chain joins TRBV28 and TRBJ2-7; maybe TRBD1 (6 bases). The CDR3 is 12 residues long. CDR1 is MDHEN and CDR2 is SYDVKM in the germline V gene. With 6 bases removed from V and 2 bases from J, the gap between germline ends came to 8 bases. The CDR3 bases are TGTGCCAGCAGCGCAGGGGCCTACGAGCAGTACTTC. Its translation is CASSAGAYEQYF.

The CDR3, as DNA: TGTGCCAGCAGTTTTACAGGGGGCTACACCTTC. Translating it yields CASSFTGGYTF. The chain has TRBV28 and TRBJ1-2, with a weak D call TRBD1 (6 bases). CDR1 is MDHEN, CDR2 SYDVKM, per germline. There are 11 residues in the CDR3. Trimming took off 3 bases at V and 8 bases at J, with 7 bases between the two ends.

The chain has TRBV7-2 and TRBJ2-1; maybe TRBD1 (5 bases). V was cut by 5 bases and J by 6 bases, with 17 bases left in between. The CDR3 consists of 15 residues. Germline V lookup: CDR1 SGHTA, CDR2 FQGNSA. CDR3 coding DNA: TGTGCCAGCAGCCCATCTGGGGCTACCTTCAATGAGCAGTTCTTC. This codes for CASSPSGATFNEQFF. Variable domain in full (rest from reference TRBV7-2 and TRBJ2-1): GAGVSQSPSNKVTEKGKDVELRCDPISGHTALYWYRQSLGQGLEFLIYFQGNSAPDKSGLPSDRFSAERTGGSVSTLTIQRTQQEDSAVYLCASSPSGATFNEQFFGPGTRLTVL.

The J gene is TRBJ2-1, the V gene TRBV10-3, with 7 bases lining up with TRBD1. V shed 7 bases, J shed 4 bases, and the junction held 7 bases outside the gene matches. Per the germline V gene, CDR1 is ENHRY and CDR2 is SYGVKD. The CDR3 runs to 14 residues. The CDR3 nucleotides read TGTGCCATCAAAGGACAGGTTTTGTACAATGAGCAGTTCTTC. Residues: CAIKGQVLYNEQFF.

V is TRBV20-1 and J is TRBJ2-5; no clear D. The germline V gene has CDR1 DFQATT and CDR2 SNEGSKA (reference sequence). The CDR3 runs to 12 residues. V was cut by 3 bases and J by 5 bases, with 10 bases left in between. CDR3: CSASIGSETQYF. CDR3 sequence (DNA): TGCAGTGCTAGTATTGGAAGCGAGACCCAGTACTTC.

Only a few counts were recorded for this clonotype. The DNA for the CDR3 is TGTGCCAGCAGCTTAGTACTTTCGGCCGCGGGGTCTAACTATGGCTACACCTTC. Translated, it gives CASSLVLSAAGSNYGYTF. The chain has TRBV11-2 and TRBJ1-2, with unresolved D. Per germline, CDR1 SGHAT and CDR2 FQNNGV. This CDR3 is built from 18 residues. With 1 base removed from V and 0 bases from J, the gap between germline ends came to 18 bases.

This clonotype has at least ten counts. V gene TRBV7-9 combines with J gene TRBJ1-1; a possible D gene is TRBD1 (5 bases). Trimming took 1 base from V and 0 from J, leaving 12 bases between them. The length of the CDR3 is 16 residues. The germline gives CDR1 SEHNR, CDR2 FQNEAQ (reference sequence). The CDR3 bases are TGTGCCAGCAGCTTAGGACAGTGGGATATGAACACTGAAGCTTTCTTT. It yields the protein CASSLGQWDMNTEAFF. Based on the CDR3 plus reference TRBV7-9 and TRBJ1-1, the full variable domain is DTGVSQNPRHKITKRGQNVTFRCDPISEHNRLYWYRQTLGQGPEFLTYFQNEAQLEKSRLLSDRFSAERPKGSFSTLEIQRTEQGDSAMYLCASSLGQWDMNTEAFFGQGTRLTVV.

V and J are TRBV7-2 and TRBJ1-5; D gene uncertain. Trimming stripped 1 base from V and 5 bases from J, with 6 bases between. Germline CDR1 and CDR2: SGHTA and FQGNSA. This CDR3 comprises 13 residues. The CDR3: CASSLVADQPQHF. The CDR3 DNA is TGTGCCAGCAGCTTAGTGGCGGATCAGCCCCAGCATTTT.

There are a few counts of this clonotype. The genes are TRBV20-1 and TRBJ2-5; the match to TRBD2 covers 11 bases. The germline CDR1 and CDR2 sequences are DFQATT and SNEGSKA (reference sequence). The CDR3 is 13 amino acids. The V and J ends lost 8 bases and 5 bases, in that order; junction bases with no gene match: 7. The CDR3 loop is CSYELAGVETQYF. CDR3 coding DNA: TGCAGTTACGAACTAGCGGGGGTGGAGACCCAGTACTTC.

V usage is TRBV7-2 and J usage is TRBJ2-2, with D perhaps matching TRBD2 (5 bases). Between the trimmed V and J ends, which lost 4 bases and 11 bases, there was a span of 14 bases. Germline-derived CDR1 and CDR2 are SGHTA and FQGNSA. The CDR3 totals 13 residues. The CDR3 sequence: CASSSILAPELFF. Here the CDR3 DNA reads TGTGCCAGCAGCTCTATTTTAGCGCCTGAGCTGTTTTTT.

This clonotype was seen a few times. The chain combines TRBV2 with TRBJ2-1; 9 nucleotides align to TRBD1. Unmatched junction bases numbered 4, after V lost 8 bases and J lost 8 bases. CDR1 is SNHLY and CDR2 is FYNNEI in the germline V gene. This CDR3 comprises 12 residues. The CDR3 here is CASGGQGYEQFF. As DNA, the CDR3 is TGTGCCAGCGGAGGACAGGGGTATGAGCAGTTCTTC.

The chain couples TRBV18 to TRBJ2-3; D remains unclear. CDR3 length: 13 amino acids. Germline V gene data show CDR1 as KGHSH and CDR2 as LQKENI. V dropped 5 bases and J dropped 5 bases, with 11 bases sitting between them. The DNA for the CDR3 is TGTGCCAGCTCAAGTAGTATTAGAGATACGCAGTATTTT. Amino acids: CASSSSIRDTQYF.

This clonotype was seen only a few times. CDR3 loop: CASSQAQGGSTDTQYF. DNA for the CDR3: TGTGCCAGCAGCCAAGCCCAGGGGGGATCCACAGATACGCAGTATTTT. The V call is TRBV4-2, the J call TRBJ2-3; a possible D gene is TRBD1 (7 bases). CDR1 is LGHNA, CDR2 YNFKEQ, per germline. Trimming stripped 1 base from V and 2 bases from J, with 13 bases between. The CDR3 is 16 amino acids.

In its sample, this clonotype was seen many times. The chain's CDR3 is CASSPIGSRVFGNTIYF. CDR3 DNA: TGTGCCAGCAGTCCGATAGGGAGTAGGGTCTTTGGAAACACCATATATTTT. The J gene is TRBJ1-3, the V gene TRBV12-3 or TRBV12-4; D unresolved. The CDR3 has 17 residues. V was clipped by 5 bases and J by 3 bases, with 20 bases between them.

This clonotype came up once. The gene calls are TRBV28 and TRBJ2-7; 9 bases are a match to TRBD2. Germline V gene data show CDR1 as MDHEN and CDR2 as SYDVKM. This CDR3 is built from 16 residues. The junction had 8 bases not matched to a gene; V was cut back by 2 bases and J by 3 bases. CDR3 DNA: TGTGCCAGCAGTTTAGAGATCGCTAGCGGGGTCTACGAGCAGTACTTC. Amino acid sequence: CASSLEIASGVYEQYF.

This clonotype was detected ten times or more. Here the CDR3 reads CASSFSGSSYEQYF. CDR3 DNA sequence: TGTGCCAGCAGCTTTAGCGGGAGCTCCTACGAGCAGTACTTC. V is TRBV12-3 or TRBV12-4 and J is TRBJ2-7, with TRBD2 matching over 9 bases. This CDR3 spans 14 amino acids. Unmatched junction bases numbered 3, after V lost 6 bases and J lost 0 bases.

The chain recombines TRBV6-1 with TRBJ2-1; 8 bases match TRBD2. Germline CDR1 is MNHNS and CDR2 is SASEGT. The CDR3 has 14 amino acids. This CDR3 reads CDRERGSSYNEQFF. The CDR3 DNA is TGTGACAGAGAGCGGGGGAGCTCCTACAATGAGCAGTTCTTC.

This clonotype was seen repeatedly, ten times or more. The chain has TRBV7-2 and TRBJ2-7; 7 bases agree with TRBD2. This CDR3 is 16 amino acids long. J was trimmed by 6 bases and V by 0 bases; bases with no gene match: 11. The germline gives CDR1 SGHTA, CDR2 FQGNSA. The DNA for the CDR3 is TGTGCCAGCAGCTTAGCGCGGCTAGCGGCTACGGGCGAGCAGTACTTC. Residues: CASSLARLAATGEQYF.

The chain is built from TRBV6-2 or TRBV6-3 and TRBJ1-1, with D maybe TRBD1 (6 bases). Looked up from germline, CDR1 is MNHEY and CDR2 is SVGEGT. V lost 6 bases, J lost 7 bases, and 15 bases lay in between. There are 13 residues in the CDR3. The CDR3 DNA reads TGTGCCAGCAGCGTACTCCAGGGGTATGAAGCTTTCTTT. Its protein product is CASSVLQGYEAFF.

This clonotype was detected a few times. CDR3 amino acids: CASTYGQGTNEKLFF. DNA for the CDR3: TGTGCCAGCACCTACGGACAGGGAACTAATGAAAAACTGTTTTTT. The chain couples TRBV6-1 to TRBJ1-4; the match to TRBD1 covers 8 bases. CDR3 length: 15 amino acids. V gave up 7 bases and J gave up 1 base; unmatched junction bases: 5. Germline values: CDR1 MNHNS, CDR2 SASEGT.

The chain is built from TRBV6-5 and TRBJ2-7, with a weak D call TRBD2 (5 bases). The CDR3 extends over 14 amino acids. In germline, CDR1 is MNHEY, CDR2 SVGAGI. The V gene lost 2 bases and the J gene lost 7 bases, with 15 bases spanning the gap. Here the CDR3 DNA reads TGTGCCAGCAGTTACACCAGTGCACAGCGGGAGCAGTACTTC. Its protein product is CASSYTSAQREQYF.